Many counts were recorded for the clone carrying this T cell receptor beta chain. No antigen is known for it. These data come from a study of response to subunit inactivated influenza vaccine. Study results and limitations: After each seasonal influenza vaccination, few new T cells are recruited, the authors suggested.

Each CDR3 protein gets one entry after TCRdb re-called the RT-PCR reads with MiXCR. The table records approximately 700,000 distinct CDR3 sequences, approximately 15% of them present only once. V lost 4 bases, J lost 2 bases, and 12 bases lay in between. The CDR3 totals 15 residues. Per the germline V gene, CDR1 is MDHEN and CDR2 is SYDVKM. The source of this sequence is a man aged 45-65 years who received an inactivated influenza vaccine. Sample: PBMCs from blood, taken 11 to 12 days after vaccination. This chain links TRBV28 with TRBJ1-3; D remains ambiguous. The CDR3 spells CASSSTFGTGNTIYF. CDR3 sequence (DNA): TGTGCCAGCAGTTCAACTTTCGGAACTGGAAACACCATATATTTT.